Shown below are 18 T cell receptor beta chains from a single sample sequenced in a study of a mutant IDH1 vaccine in newly diagnosed glioma. Time point meaning: week 35, safety follow-up. It was 300 ug of mutant IDH1 20-mer peptide that made up each vaccine dose, given with topical imiquimod. Data came from immunoSEQ multiplex PCR; TCRdb stores just in-frame clones and leaves some out. The table shows tens of thousands of clones, with 65% to 75% occurring only once. The antigens these receptors bind are not known. The material sequenced was PBMCs, taken from a glioma patient whose treatment included an IDH1 peptide vaccine. The receptors stem from a man aged 45-65 years with glioma.

The gene calls are TRBV11-2 and TRBJ2-7, with 10 bases lining up with TRBD1. The V and J ends lost 5 bases and 1 base, in that order; junction bases with no gene match: 5. The length of the CDR3 is 15 residues. CDR1 is SGHAT, CDR2 FQNNGV, per germline. The CDR3 here is CASSPDRGPSYEQYF. CDR3 DNA sequence: TGTGCCAGCAGCCCAGACAGGGGGCCTTCCTACGAGCAGTACTTC.

This clone has more than one count but fewer than ten. The chain uses TRBV7-3 and TRBJ2-7; no clear D gene. Germline V gene data show CDR1 as SGHTA and CDR2 as FQGTGA. The CDR3 has 12 residues. V shed 5 bases and J shed 1 base, with 6 bases lying between them. The CDR3 DNA follows: TGTGCCAGCAGCCAACGATCCTACGAGCAGTACTTC. Translated, it gives CASSQRSYEQYF. The whole variable domain, filled in from reference TRBV7-3 and TRBJ2-7, reads GAGVSQTPSNKVTEKGKYVELRCDPISGHTALYWYRQSLGQGPEFLIYFQGTGAADDSGLPNDRFFAVRPEGSVSTLKIQRTERGDSAVYLCASSQRSYEQYFGPGTRLTVT.

The J gene is TRBJ2-2, the V gene TRBV7-9; D may be TRBD1 (7 bases). CDR1 SEHNR and CDR2 FQNEAQ come from the germline V gene (reference sequence). V lost 5 bases, J lost 6 bases, and 16 bases lay in between. The CDR3 sequence is 15 residues long. CDR3 nucleotides: TGTGCCAGCAGCCAGGGGGGTCGAAAAGCCGGGGAGCTGTTTTTT. Protein: CASSQGGRKAGELFF.

This chain links TRBV30 with TRBJ2-1; D gene ambiguous. The V end was cut by 5 bases, the J end by 13 bases, with 18 bases between. Germline V lookup: CDR1 GTSNPN, CDR2 SVGIG (reference sequence). CDR3 length equals 12 residues. This CDR3 reads CAWGSHRYSQFF. The CDR3 DNA sequence: TGTGCCTGGGGATCCCACCGTTATTCCCAGTTCTTC.

V gene TRBV4-1 combines with J gene TRBJ1-5; no definite D call. Germline V gene sequence: CDR1 MGHRA, CDR2 YSYEKL. V was cut by 0 bases and J by 0 bases, with 12 bases left in between. The CDR3 has 17 amino acids. CDR3 sequence reads: CASSQDLPGNSNQPQHF. The CDR3 region has the DNA TGCGCCAGCAGCCAAGACCTCCCAGGAAATAGCAATCAGCCCCAGCATTTT.

Only one count was recorded for this clone. The chain recombines TRBV15 with TRBJ1-3; no firm D call. The CDR3 runs 15 residues. CDR1 and CDR2 from the germline V gene are LNHNV and YYDKDF (reference sequence). Trimming removed 1 base from V and 2 bases from J, with 9 bases in between. The CDR3 region has the DNA TGTGCCACCAGCAGAGGCCGCCTAACTGGAAACACCATATATTTT. Residues: CATSRGRLTGNTIYF. Based on the CDR3 plus reference TRBV15 and TRBJ1-3, the full variable domain is DAMVIQNPRYQVTQFGKPVTLSCSQTLNHNVMYWYQQKSSQAPKLLFHYYDKDFNNEADTPDNFQSRRPNTSFCFLDIRSPGLGDTAMYLCATSRGRLTGNTIYFGEGSWLTVV.

The J gene is TRBJ2-1, the V gene TRBV7-6; D is uncertain. The CDR3 totals 13 residues. V lost 5 bases and J lost 0, with 5 bases in between. The germline V gene encodes CDR1 SGHVS and CDR2 FNYEAQ. The CDR3 is CASSRDSYNEQFF. In DNA, the CDR3 is TGTGCCAGCAGCAGGGACTCCTACAATGAGCAGTTCTTC.

The V call is TRBV30, the J call TRBJ2-3; maybe TRBD1 (5 bases). The CDR3 runs to 12 residues. V was shortened by 3 bases and J by 2 bases, with 6 bases between the two germline ends. Germline assignment: CDR1 GTSNPN and CDR2 SVGIG (reference sequence). DNA of the CDR3: TGTGCCTGGAGCAGGGACACAGATACGCAGTATTTT. Translation: CAWSRDTDTQYF.

The rearrangement links TRBV15 to TRBJ1-1, with D unclear. In germline, CDR1 is LNHNV, CDR2 YYDKDF (reference sequence). Trimming pared 2 bases from V and 0 bases from J, leaving 7 bases between. The CDR3 is 14 amino acids. CDR3 region: CATSRLSMNTEAFF. CDR3 in DNA: TGTGCCACCAGCAGATTGTCCATGAACACTGAAGCTTTCTTT.

J is TRBJ1-1 and V is TRBV7-2, with no clear D. V dropped 8 bases and J dropped 6 bases, with 16 bases sitting between them. The germline CDR1 and CDR2 sequences are SGHTA and FQGNSA. CDR3 length equals 13 residues. The chain's CDR3 is CASRPRTESEAFF. CDR3 in DNA: TGTGCCAGCCGCCCGAGGACGGAGTCTGAAGCTTTCTTT.

This rearrangement joins TRBV2 to TRBJ2-7, with TRBD1 identical over 10 bases. The trim removed 7 bases at V and 8 bases at J, leaving 11 bases unmatched. CDR3 length: 14 amino acids. Germline-derived CDR1 and CDR2 are SNHLY and FYNNEI. In DNA, the CDR3 is TGTGCCAGCAAACCGGACAGGGGGGTTTCGCAGCAGTACTTC. Protein product: CASKPDRGVSQQYF. Full variable domain (rest looked up from reference TRBV2 and TRBJ2-7): EPEVTQTPSHQVTQMGQEVILRCVPISNHLYFYWYRQILGQKVEFLVSFYNNEISEKSEIFDDQFSVERPDGSNFTLKIRSTKLEDSAMYFCASKPDRGVSQQYFGPGTRLTVT.

CDR3 in amino acids: CASSTVNTEAFF. The CDR3 DNA follows: TGTGCCAGCAGTACGGTGAACACTGAAGCTTTCTTT. The chain recombines TRBV6-5 with TRBJ1-1; D is unresolved. Germline V CDR1 and CDR2: MNHEY, SVGAGI. V gave up 5 bases and J gave up 0 bases, with 4 bases separating them. The CDR3 loop spans 12 amino acids.

The genes are TRBV9 and TRBJ1-6; 8 nucleotides match TRBD1. Germline loops: CDR1 SGDLS, CDR2 YYNGEE. The CDR3 is 14 amino acids. Unmatched junction bases numbered 6, after V lost 3 bases and J lost 10 bases. The CDR3 region has the DNA TGTGCCAGCAGCGGGACAGGGAACAGATCACCCCTCCACTTT. As protein: CASSGTGNRSPLHF.

V is TRBV7-9 and J is TRBJ2-3, with D perhaps TRBD2 (6 bases). The V and J ends lost 5 bases and 0 bases respectively, with 21 bases between them. Germline V gene lookup returns CDR1 SEHNR and CDR2 FQNEAQ (reference sequence). This CDR3 comprises 18 residues. The CDR3 region is CASSTRTATGTSTDTQYF. Here the CDR3 DNA reads TGTGCCAGCAGCACCCGAACGGCGACGGGGACTAGCACAGATACGCAGTATTTT. Drawing the rest from reference TRBV7-9 and TRBJ2-3, the complete variable domain is DTGVSQNPRHKITKRGQNVTFRCDPISEHNRLYWYRQTLGQGPEFLTYFQNEAQLEKSRLLSDRFSAERPKGSFSTLEIQRTEQGDSAMYLCASSTRTATGTSTDTQYFGPGTRLTVL.

This rearrangement joins TRBV21-1 to TRBJ1-1. TRBV21-1 is a recognized pseudogene. The CDR3 is made up of 13 amino acids. DNA of the CDR3: TGTGCCAGCAGCAAAGCACGGGGCACTGAAGCTTTCTTT. This translates into CASSKARGTEAFF.

The V and J genes are TRBV30 and TRBJ1-1, with D unresolved. The CDR3 consists of 14 residues. V gave up 4 bases and J gave up 4 bases, with 16 bases separating them. Germline loops: CDR1 GTSNPN, CDR2 SVGIG (reference sequence). In DNA form, the CDR3 reads TGTGCCTGGAAAAGAGGACTCGGAGCCACTGAAGCTTTCTTT. The encoded protein is CAWKRGLGATEAFF. Together with reference TRBV30 and TRBJ1-1, the CDR3 gives the full variable domain: SQTIHQWPATLVQPVGSPLSLECTVEGTSNPNLYWYRQAAGRGLQLLFYSVGIGQISSEVPQNLSASRPQDRQFILSSKKLLLSDSGFYLCAWKRGLGATEAFFGQGTRLTVV.

V and J are TRBV15 and TRBJ1-2, with 7 bases lining up with TRBD1. Germline V CDR1 and CDR2: LNHNV, YYDKDF (reference sequence). V lost 3 bases and J lost 2; bases outside the gene matches: 6. The CDR3 is 15 amino acids. CDR3 bases: TGTGCCACCAGCAGGGAAAGGGGGCGAAACTATGGCTACACCTTC. It codes for CATSRERGRNYGYTF.

The chain is built from TRBV5-1 and TRBJ2-5; 7 nucleotides align to TRBD1. Per germline, CDR1 SGHRS and CDR2 YFSETQ. J was trimmed by 0 bases and V by 5 bases; bases with no gene match: 7. This CDR3 comprises 15 residues. The CDR3 reads CASRSQTGNQETQYF. CDR3 sequence (DNA): TGCGCCAGCAGATCCCAGACAGGGAACCAAGAGACCCAGTACTTC.